This T cell receptor beta chain was identified in a study of blood T cell repertoires in COVID-19. Participants, about 18 to 90 years old, spanned fewer than 30 US areas. Cohort allocation depended upon clinical history that participants reported. In the original workflow: Amplification from reference gene primers served as the basis for estimated nucleated cell counts. The assay was immunoSEQ multiplex PCR, and TCRdb's table has in-frame clones only and misses some. The V and J calls and clone size were taken over from that table, and D and trimming were inferred from the DNA. The data contain 220,000 or so clones, about four fifths of them singletons. The sequenced sample was PBMCs or T cells enriched from blood (not recorded which). The sequence was obtained from a woman in her sixties or seventies who had recovered from COVID-19.

The CDR3 sequence is CASSRRGGREVRAFF. CDR3 in DNA: TGTGCCAGCAGCCGCCGGGGAGGGAGAGAGGTGAGGGCTTTCTTT. The chain couples TRBV3-1 (or the pseudogene TRBV3-2) to TRBJ1-1; D remains ambiguous. Germline values: CDR1 LGHDT, CDR2 YNNKEL (reference sequence). The CDR3 spans 15 residues. V was clipped by 4 bases and J by 11 bases, with 23 bases between them.